This T cell receptor beta chain comes out of a study of blood T cell repertoires in COVID-19. Study as a whole: The United States, Italy and Spain provided the acute and convalescent COVID-19 samples.

Trimming cost V 6 bases and J 2 bases; bases outside gene matches: 2. CDR1 is KGHDR and CDR2 is SFDVKD in the germline V gene. CDR3 length equals 14 residues. This study enrolled people aged about 18 to 95 from approximately 24 US geographic areas. Libraries were prepared by immunoSEQ multiplex PCR; TCRdb keeps only in-frame clonotypes and omits some of them. The sample comprises approximately 250,000 clones, about 87% of which are singletons, and roughly 1.2% rests with the top ten. This TCR was sampled from a woman in her thirties or forties with acute COVID-19. Sequenced input: PBMCs or T cells enriched from blood (not recorded which). This chain connects TRBV24-1 to TRBJ2-1, with TRBD2 matching 8 bases. The CDR3 is CATSSGSPYNEQFF. CDR3 nucleotides: TGTGCCACCAGTAGCGGGAGTCCCTACAATGAGCAGTTCTTC.